This T cell receptor beta chain was captured by sequencing in a study of blood T cells in healthy people across ages. This clonotype was detected only a few times. The target antigen is unknown. Germline assignment: CDR1 DFQATT and CDR2 SNEGSKA (reference sequence). The CDR3 is made up of 14 amino acids. With a J-beta primer mix and a sample-barcoded 5' primer, a second PCR ran 7 to 11 cycles. TCRdb re-called the 5' RACE reads through MiXCR, storing one row per CDR3 protein. Of around 1.5 million distinct CDR3 sequences listed, approximately 60% are singletons. Whole-study results and caveats: Observed TCR beta diversity per million T cells went down as age went up. This fall followed a roughly linear course with age.

The receptor comes from a man between 18 and 35 years old in good health. Sample: blood. J is TRBJ2-5 and V is TRBV20-1; 8 bases map to TRBD2. The tail of the sequence fits TRBJ2-7 better, so the J call may be wrong. This CDR3 reads CSASQAGVPDEQYF. The CDR3 region has the DNA TGCAGTGCTTCACAAGCGGGAGTACCTGACGAGCAGTACTTC.